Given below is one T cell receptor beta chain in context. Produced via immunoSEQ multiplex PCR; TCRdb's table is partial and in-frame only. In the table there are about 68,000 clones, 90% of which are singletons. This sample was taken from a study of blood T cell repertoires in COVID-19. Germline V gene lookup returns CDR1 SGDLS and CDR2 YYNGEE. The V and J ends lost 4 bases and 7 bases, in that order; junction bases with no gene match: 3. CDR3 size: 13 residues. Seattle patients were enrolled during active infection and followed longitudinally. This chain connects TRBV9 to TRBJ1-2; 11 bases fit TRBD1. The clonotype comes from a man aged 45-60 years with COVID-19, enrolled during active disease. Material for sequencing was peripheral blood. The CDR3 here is CASSYGTGGGYTF. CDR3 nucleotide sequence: TGTGCCAGCAGCTACGGGACAGGGGGTGGCTACACCTTC. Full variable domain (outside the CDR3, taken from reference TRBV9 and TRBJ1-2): DSGVTQTPKHLITATGQRVTLRCSPRSGDLSVYWYQQSLDQGLQFLIQYYNGEERAKGNILERFSAQQFPDLHSELNLSSLELGDSALYFCASSYGTGGGYTFGSGTRLTVV.